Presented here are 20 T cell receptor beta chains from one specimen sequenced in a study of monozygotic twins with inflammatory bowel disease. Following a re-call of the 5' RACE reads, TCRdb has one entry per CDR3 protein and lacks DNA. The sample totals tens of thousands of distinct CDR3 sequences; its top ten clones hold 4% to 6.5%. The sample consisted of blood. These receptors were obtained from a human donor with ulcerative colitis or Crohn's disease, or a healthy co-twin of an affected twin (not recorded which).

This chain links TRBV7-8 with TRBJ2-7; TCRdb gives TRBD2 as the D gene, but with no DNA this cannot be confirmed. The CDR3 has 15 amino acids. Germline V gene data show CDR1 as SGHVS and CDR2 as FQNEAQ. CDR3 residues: CASSPAGGGIGEQYF.

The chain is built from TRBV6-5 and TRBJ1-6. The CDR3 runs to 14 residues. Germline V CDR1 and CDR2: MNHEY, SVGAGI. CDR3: CASSYLGNNSPLHF.

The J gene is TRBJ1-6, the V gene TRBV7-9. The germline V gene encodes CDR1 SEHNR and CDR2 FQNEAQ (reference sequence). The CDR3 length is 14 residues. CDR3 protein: CASSLDRFNSPLHF.

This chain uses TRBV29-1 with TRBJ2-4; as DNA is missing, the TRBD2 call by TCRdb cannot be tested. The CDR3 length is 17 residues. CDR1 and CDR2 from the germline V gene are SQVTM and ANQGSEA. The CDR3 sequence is CSVVMGTSYGAKNIQYF.

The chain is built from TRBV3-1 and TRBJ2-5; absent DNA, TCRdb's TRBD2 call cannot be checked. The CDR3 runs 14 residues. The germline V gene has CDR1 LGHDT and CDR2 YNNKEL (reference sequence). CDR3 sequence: CASSLSSGSETQYF.

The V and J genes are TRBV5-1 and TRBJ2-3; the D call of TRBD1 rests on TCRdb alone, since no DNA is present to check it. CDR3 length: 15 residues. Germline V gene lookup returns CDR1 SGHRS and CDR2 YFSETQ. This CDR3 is CASSPGQGGTDTQYF.

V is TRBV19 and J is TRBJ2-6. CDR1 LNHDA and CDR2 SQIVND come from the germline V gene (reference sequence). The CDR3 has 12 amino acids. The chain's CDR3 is CASSSGANVLTF.

The CDR3 here is CASSHGTDIQETQYF. The rearrangement joins TRBV7-9 to TRBJ2-5; TCRdb lists TRBD1, though no DNA is available to test this call. Germline lookup yields CDR1 SEHNR and CDR2 FQNEAQ (reference sequence). CDR3 length: 15 amino acids. The whole variable domain, remainder taken from reference TRBV7-9 and TRBJ2-5, is DTGVSQNPRHKITKRGQNVTFRCDPISEHNRLYWYRQTLGQGPEFLTYFQNEAQLEKSRLLSDRFSAERPKGSFSTLEIQRTEQGDSAMYLCASSHGTDIQETQYFGPGTRLLVL.

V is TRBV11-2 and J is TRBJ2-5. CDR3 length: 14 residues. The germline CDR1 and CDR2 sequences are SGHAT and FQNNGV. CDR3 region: CASSLAQVSGTQYF.

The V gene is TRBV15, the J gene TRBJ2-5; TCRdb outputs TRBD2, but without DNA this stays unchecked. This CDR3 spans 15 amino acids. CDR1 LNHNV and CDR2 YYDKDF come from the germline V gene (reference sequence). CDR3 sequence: CATSRDSSGAETQYF.

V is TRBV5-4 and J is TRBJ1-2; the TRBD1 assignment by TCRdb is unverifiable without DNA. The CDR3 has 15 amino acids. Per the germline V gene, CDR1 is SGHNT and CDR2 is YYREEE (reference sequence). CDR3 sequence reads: CASSSNRQSNYGYTF.

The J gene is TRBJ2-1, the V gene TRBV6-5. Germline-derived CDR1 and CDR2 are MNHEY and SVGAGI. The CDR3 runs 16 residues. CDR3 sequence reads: CASSYRYGGSYNEQFF.

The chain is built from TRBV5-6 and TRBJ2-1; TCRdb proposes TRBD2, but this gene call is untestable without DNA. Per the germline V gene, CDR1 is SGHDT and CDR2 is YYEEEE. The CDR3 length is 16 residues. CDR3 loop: CASSFAGLAGINEQFF.

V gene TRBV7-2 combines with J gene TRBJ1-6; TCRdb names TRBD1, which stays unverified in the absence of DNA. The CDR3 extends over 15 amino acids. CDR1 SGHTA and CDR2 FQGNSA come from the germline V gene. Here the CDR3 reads CASSLDRQGYSPLHF.

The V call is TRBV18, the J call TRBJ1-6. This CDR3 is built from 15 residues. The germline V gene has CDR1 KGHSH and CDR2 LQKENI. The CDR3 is CASSLQEIPNSPLHF.

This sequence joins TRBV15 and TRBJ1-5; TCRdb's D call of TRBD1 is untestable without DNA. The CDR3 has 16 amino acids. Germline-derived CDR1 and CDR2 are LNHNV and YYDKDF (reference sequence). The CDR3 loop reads CATSSHRDREDQPQHF.

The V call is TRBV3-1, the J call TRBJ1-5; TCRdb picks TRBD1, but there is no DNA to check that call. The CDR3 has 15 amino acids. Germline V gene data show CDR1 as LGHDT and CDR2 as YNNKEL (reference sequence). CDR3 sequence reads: CASSQDAGVRQPQHF.

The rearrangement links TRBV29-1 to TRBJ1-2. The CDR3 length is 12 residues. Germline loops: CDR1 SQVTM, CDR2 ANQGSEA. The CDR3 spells CSVASAIYGYTF.

CDR3 in amino acids: CATTDWTSYRNEQFF. The chain uses TRBV15 and TRBJ2-1; the TCRdb D gene call, TRBD2, has no DNA to confirm it. CDR1 and CDR2 from the germline V gene are LNHNV and YYDKDF (reference sequence). This CDR3 is built from 15 residues.

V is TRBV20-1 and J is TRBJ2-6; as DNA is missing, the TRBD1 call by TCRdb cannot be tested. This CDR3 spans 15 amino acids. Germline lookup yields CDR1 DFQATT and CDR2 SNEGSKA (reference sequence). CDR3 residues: CSARPGGAGANVLTF.